What follows describes a single T cell receptor beta chain. Germline assignment: CDR1 WSHSY and CDR2 SAAADI. This CDR3 region has 16 residues. Germline trimming cut 3 bases from V and 9 bases from J; bases unmatched to any gene: 14. This specimen comes from a study of T cell clones after liver transplantation. Study in general: Timepoints were pre-transplant, pre-withdrawal, and after withdrawal was completed or failed.

Profiling relied on immunoSEQ multiplex PCR, and the TCRdb table lists in-frame clones only, not all of them. In the table there are 20,000 to 25,000 clones, approximately 71% of which are singletons. Sequencing used CD4+ T cells from blood, obtained before liver transplant. J is TRBJ2-1 and V is TRBV10-2, with 7 bases aligning to TRBD2. This sequence originates from a human donor who received a liver transplant. In DNA, the CDR3 is TGCGCCAGCAGTGATAGGGCGGGACGAGGGAGGGGTGAGCAGTTCTTC. Its protein product is CASSDRAGRGRGEQFF.